This paragraph covers one TCR beta chain sequence. What it binds is not known. The entry originates in a study of lymphopenia after photon versus proton radiotherapy. Notes on the study in general: Post-nadir TCR diversity decline inversely tracked overall survival among those who died.

Here immunoSEQ multiplex PCR was the method, and the copy in TCRdb shows in-frame clones only, minus some. This table has about 83,000 clones, 80% to 90% appearing once. Per germline, CDR1 MNHEY and CDR2 SMNVEV (reference sequence). Trimming pared 3 bases from V and 0 bases from J, leaving 11 bases between. The length of the CDR3 is 15 residues. The receptor was derived from a man between 60 and 70 years old with pancreatic cancer. The input for sequencing was peripheral blood, taken from a patient treated with proton-based radiotherapy. The V call is TRBV27, the J call TRBJ1-1; no definite D call. The CDR3 nucleotides are TGTGCCAGCAGTTTTATGGCTGGCATGAACACTGAAGCTTTCTTT. The encoded protein is CASSFMAGMNTEAFF.